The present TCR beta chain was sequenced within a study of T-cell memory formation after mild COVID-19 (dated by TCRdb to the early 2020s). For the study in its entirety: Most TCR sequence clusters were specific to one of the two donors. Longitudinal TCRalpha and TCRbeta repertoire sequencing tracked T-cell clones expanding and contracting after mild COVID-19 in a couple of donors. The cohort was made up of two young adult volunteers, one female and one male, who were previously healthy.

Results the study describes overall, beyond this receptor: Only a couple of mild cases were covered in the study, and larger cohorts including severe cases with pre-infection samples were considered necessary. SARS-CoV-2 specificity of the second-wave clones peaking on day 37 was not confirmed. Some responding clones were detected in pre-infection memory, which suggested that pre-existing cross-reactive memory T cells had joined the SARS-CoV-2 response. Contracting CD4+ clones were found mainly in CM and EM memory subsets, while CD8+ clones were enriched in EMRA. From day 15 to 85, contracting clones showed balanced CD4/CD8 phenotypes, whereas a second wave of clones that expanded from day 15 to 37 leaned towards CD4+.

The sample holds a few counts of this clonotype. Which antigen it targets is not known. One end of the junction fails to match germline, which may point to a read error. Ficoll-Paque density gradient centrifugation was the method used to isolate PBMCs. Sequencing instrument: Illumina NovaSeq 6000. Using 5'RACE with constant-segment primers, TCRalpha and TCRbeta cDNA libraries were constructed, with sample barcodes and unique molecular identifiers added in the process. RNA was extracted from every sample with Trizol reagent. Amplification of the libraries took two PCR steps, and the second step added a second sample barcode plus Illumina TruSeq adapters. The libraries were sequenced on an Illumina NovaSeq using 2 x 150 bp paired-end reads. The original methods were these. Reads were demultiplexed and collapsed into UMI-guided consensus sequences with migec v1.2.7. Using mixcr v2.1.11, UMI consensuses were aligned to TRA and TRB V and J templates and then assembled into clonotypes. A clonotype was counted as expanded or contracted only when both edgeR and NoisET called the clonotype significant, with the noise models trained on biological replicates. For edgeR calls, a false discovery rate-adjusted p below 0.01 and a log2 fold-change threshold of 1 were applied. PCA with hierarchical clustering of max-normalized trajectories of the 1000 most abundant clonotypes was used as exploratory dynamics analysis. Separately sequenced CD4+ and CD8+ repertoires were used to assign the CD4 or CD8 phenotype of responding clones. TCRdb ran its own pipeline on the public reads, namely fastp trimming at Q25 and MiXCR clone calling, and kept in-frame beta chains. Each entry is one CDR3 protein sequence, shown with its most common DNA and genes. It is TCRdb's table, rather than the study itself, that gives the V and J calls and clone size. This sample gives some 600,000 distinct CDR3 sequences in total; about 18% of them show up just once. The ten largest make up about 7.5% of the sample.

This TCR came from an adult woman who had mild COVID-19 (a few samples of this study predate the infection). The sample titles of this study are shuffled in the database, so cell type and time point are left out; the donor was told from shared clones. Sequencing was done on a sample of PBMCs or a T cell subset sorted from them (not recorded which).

The nucleotide sequence reads as follows: TGTGCCAGCAGTTTCGATCTAGCGGGAGGCCTCGGAGTAATCTTC. This yields the protein CASSFDLAGGLGVIF. The chain is made from TRBV12-3 or TRBV12-4 and TRBJ2-1; the central 11 bases match TRBD2. The CDR3 runs 15 amino acids, cysteine and phenylalanine included. Only CDR3 DNA remains: 45 bases, in frame from the first base.